This T cell receptor (beta chain) was sequenced for a study of cytomegalovirus exposure and HLA in healthy donors. Whole-study context: The 90 to 150 validation repertoires were produced on the same platform as the 550 to 700 repertoires of the first cohort. This was reported in a later analysis.

Generated by immunoSEQ multiplex PCR, the TCRdb table keeps only in-frame clones and is missing some. In the table there are under 200,000 clones, approximately 86% of which are singletons. V lost 1 base and J 0 bases, leaving 7 bases between the germline ends. The germline CDR1 and CDR2 sequences are SGHRS and YFSETQ. The CDR3 sequence is 14 residues long. The specimen was PBMCs. The chain has TRBV5-1 and TRBJ1-1; unclear D gene. The clonotype originates from a woman between 18 and 30 years old in good health and CMV-seronegative. DNA of the CDR3: TGCGCCAGCAGCTTGCCAGGCTTGAACACTGAAGCTTTCTTT. It yields the protein CASSLPGLNTEAFF.